This T cell receptor (beta chain) comes out of a study of vaccination effects on CD4 cells after COVID-19. Study information: Sampling occurred a median 72 days post second dose, range 14 to 241.

The CDR3 spans 15 residues. V trimming: 1 base; J trimming: 13 bases; junction bases outside the gene matches: 9. CDR1 is SGHAT and CDR2 is FQNNGV in the germline V gene. The data were produced by immunoSEQ multiplex PCR, yet TCRdb's version contains in-frame clones alone and is incomplete. The sample holds 43,000 or so clones; around 70% are singletons and the top ten take about 7%. Comments on this clone: Its antigen is still unknown.

After around 10 days in culture, the CD4+ T cells were isolated. The vaccine given was either BNT162b2 or mRNA-1273, in two doses. The clonotype was recovered from a human donor who received a COVID-19 vaccine. The sample was CD4+ T cells from PBMCs cultured without peptide, taken after COVID-19 vaccination. The V call is TRBV11-2, the J call TRBJ2-1; the match to TRBD2 covers 11 bases. The CDR3 region is CASSLVGTSGPEQFF. CDR3 DNA: TGTGCCAGCAGCTTAGTTGGGACTAGCGGTCCCGAACAGTTCTTC.